This T cell receptor beta chain was documented in a study of PD-L1 blockade in urothelial cancer. Time point here: pretreatment peripheral blood. CDR1 is SGHTA and CDR2 is FQGNSA in the germline V gene. With 3 bases removed from V and 9 bases from J, the gap between germline ends came to 21 bases. The CDR3 has 16 residues. The data were produced by immunoSEQ multiplex PCR, yet TCRdb's version contains in-frame clones alone and is incomplete. The table has about 72,000 clones, about 86% seen once. The clonotype originates from a man in his 60s with urothelial cancer. This specimen was PBMCs, taken around atezolizumab (anti-PD-L1) treatment. The V and J genes are TRBV7-2 and TRBJ1-5, with a weak D call TRBD1 (5 bases). Here the CDR3 DNA reads TGTGCCAGCAGCTTTTCCATGGCGGGTGGGGGGAGGCCCCAGCATTTT. Protein product: CASSFSMAGGGRPQHF. Full variable domain (outside the CDR3, taken from reference TRBV7-2 and TRBJ1-5): GAGVSQSPSNKVTEKGKDVELRCDPISGHTALYWYRQSLGQGLEFLIYFQGNSAPDKSGLPSDRFSAERTGGSVSTLTIQRTQQEDSAVYLCASSFSMAGGGRPQHFGDGTRLSIL.